A selection of T cell receptor beta chains follows, all from one sample in a study of blood T cell repertoires in COVID-19. Only in-frame clones appear in the TCRdb table, and some are missing; sequencing was by immunoSEQ multiplex PCR. Of 250,000 to 350,000 clones detected, 84% appear once; the ten largest clones hold more than 1.4%. The sample consisted of peripheral blood. These receptors all stem from a human donor with COVID-19, enrolled during active disease. The donor label of this sample is uncertain. Each CDR3 is given with its conserved first and last residue. D genes are given only for firm matches. Clone size is given for some rows only: seen once, a few or many times, or a class if the clone is expanded.

NA	NA	TRBJ1-5	TRBV3-1/TRBV3-2	TGTGCCAGCAGCCAAGGGCGGAGCAATCAGCCCCAGCATTTT	CASSQGRSNQPQHF
NA	NA	TRBJ1-2	TRBV2	TGTGCCAGCGTACCAGACAGAAATAACTATGGCTACACCTTC	CASVPDRNNYGYTF
TRBD2	NA	TRBJ2-7	TRBV7-9	TGTGCCAGCAGCTTTTTGGGACTAGGAGGTTACGAGCAGTACTTC	CASSFLGLGGYEQYF
NA	once	TRBJ1-1	TRBV27	TGTGCCAGCAGTTTGAGAAAAGGAGGGCCGAACACTGAAGCTTTCTTT	CASSLRKGGPNTEAFF
NA	NA	TRBJ1-4	TRBV3-1/TRBV3-2	TGTGCCAGCAGCCAAGGGCGGGTAGCAACTAATGAAAAACTGTTTTTT	CASSQGRVATNEKLFF
NA	NA	TRBJ1-5	TRBV19	TGTGCCAGTAGTATAGAGGGGCATCGTCAGCCCCAGCATTTT	CASSIEGHRQPQHF
NA	NA	TRBJ2-2	TRBV25-1	TGTGCCAGCAGTGAGTATACGGTCACCGGGGAGCTGTTTTTT	CASSEYTVTGELFF
TRBD1	NA	TRBJ2-7	TRBV28	TGTGCCAGCAGTCCCCACCGGACAGGGCACGAGCAGTACTTC	CASSPHRTGHEQYF
TRBD2	NA	TRBJ2-5	TRBV19	TGTGCCAGTGGGAGGGGAGGGGAGACCCAGTACTTC	CASGRGGETQYF
TRBD1	NA	TRBJ2-4	TRBV7-2	TGTGCCAGCAGCCCAGAATCCGGGACAGGGGGCATTGGGTACTTC	CASSPESGTGGIGYF
TRBD1	NA	TRBJ1-1	TRBV19	TGTGCCAGTACCCGACAGGGGGACGGGACTGAAGCTTTCTTT	CASTRQGDGTEAFF
TRBD1	few	TRBJ1-5	TRBV19	TGTGCCAGTACGTTTACAGGGGGCCAGCCCCAGCATTTT	CASTFTGGQPQHF
NA	NA	TRBJ1-4	TRBV2	TGTGCCAGCAGTGAAGTGGCTGAAAAACTGTTTTTT	CASSEVAEKLFF
NA	NA	TRBJ2-1	TRBV9	TGTGCCAGCAGCGTAGGATCGGGAACCAATGAGCAGTTCTTC	CASSVGSGTNEQFF